One and the same sample provided the 26 T cell receptor beta chains below, sequenced in a study of T cell responses to AZD1222 COVID-19 vaccine. TCRdb keeps only in-frame clones here, not all; method: immunoSEQ multiplex PCR. Of under 120,000 clones in the sample, roughly 90% were seen once. The input for sequencing was peripheral blood, taken on day 0 of AZD1222 vaccination. The origin of the receptors is an adult in good health.

The chain couples TRBV30 to TRBJ1-2; perhaps TRBD1 as D (6 bases). Germline CDR1 and CDR2: GTSNPN and SVGIG (reference sequence). The CDR3 spans 13 residues. V lost 5 bases and J lost 3, with 13 bases in between. The CDR3 spells CAWAGGRDYGYTF. The CDR3 DNA follows: TGTGCCTGGGCCGGGGGCAGGGACTATGGCTACACCTTC.

The CDR3, as DNA: TGTGCCAGCAGCGTATTACAGAAAGGGCCAGATACGCAGTATTTT. Translation: CASSVLQKGPDTQYF. The genes are TRBV13 and TRBJ2-3, with D hard to call. This CDR3 region has 15 residues. Germline V CDR1 and CDR2: PRHDT, FYEKMQ (reference sequence). Trimming pared 5 bases from V and 4 bases from J, leaving 16 bases between. The full variable domain, rest sourced from reference TRBV13 and TRBJ2-3, is AAGVIQSPRHLIKEKRETATLKCYPIPRHDTVYWYQQGPGQDPQFLISFYEKMQSDKGSIPDRFSAQQFSDYHSELNMSSLELGDSALYFCASSVLQKGPDTQYFGPGTRLTVL.

This rearrangement joins TRBV18 to TRBJ1-4; the match to TRBD1 covers 7 bases. The trim removed 1 base at V and 4 bases at J, leaving 3 bases unmatched. Germline CDR1 is KGHSH and CDR2 is LQKENI. This CDR3 contains 15 residues. Here the CDR3 reads CASSPRGDSNEKLFF. The CDR3 DNA reads as TGTGCCAGCTCACCACGAGGGGACAGTAATGAAAAACTGTTTTTT.

This clone turned up a few times. The chain recombines TRBV5-1 with TRBJ2-2, with 9 bases fitting TRBD1. With V trimmed by 1 base and J by 5 bases, 6 bases remained unmatched. The length of the CDR3 is 16 residues. The germline V gene encodes CDR1 SGHRS and CDR2 YFSETQ. Written as DNA, the CDR3 is TGCGCCAGCAGCTTGCCCGGGACAGGGAGGACCGGGGAGCTGTTTTTT. It encodes CASSLPGTGRTGELFF.

The V and J genes are TRBV19 and TRBJ2-1, with 9 bases fitting TRBD2. V lost 4 bases to trimming and J lost 7 bases; unmatched junction nucleotides: 5. This CDR3 contains 14 residues. Germline lookup yields CDR1 LNHDA and CDR2 SQIVND (reference sequence). The CDR3 bases are TGTGCCAGTAGTACCCGACTAGCGGCTAATGAGCAGTTCTTC. Its translation is CASSTRLAANEQFF.

V usage is TRBV13 and J usage is TRBJ2-3; TRBD2 is a possible D gene (6 bases). CDR1 and CDR2 (germline): PRHDT, FYEKMQ (reference sequence). The CDR3 loop spans 15 amino acids. The ends were cut back, 0 bases at V and 4 bases at J, with 11 bases in the middle. CDR3 DNA: TGTGCCAGCAGCTTAGGCGGGAGACGGGCAGATACGCAGTATTTT. This encodes CASSLGGRRADTQYF.

This chain uses TRBV6-5 with TRBJ2-5; D is possibly TRBD2 (6 bases). This CDR3 has 13 residues. From germline, CDR1 is MNHEY and CDR2 SVGAGI. V was pared by 6 bases and J by 7 bases, with 15 bases between. The CDR3 DNA sequence: TGTGCCAGCAGACTGGACTACGAGGGGACCCAGTACTTC. As protein: CASRLDYEGTQYF.

V and J are TRBV3-1 (or the pseudogene TRBV3-2) and TRBJ2-2; no clear D gene. Trimming took 4 bases from V and 7 from J, leaving 16 bases between them. This CDR3 has 15 residues. Germline V CDR1 and CDR2: LGHDT, YNNKEL (reference sequence). The CDR3 DNA is TGTGCCAGCAGCCCCCACACAAGGACCGGCGGGGAGCTGTTTTTT. Its translation: CASSPHTRTGGELFF.

The rearrangement uses TRBV6-5 and TRBJ2-2, with unresolved D. The CDR3 contains 14 residues. Germline values: CDR1 MNHEY, CDR2 SVGAGI. The V end was cut by 0 bases, the J end by 0 bases, with 2 bases between. This CDR3 reads CASSYSPNTGELFF. CDR3 DNA: TGTGCCAGCAGTTACTCTCCGAACACCGGGGAGCTGTTTTTT.

The chain combines TRBV29-1 with TRBJ1-1; 9 bases line up with TRBD1. V lost 6 bases, J lost 5 bases, and 13 bases stayed unmatched. Germline-derived CDR1 and CDR2 are SQVTM and ANQGSEA. The CDR3 has 15 amino acids. The CDR3 region is CSVQTPGQGGTEAFF. The CDR3 nucleotides are TGCAGCGTCCAAACTCCGGGACAGGGAGGGACTGAAGCTTTCTTT.

The chain joins TRBV21-1 to TRBJ1-4. TRBV21-1 is labeled a pseudogene. The CDR3 spans 13 residues. The CDR3 sequence: CASSTATNEKLFF. For the CDR3, the DNA is TGTGCCAGCAGTACTGCAACTAATGAAAAACTGTTTTTT.

The V and J genes are TRBV4-2 and TRBJ1-5; D unresolved. The V gene lost 1 base and the J gene lost 5 bases, with 15 bases spanning the gap. The length of the CDR3 is 16 residues. CDR1 LGHNA and CDR2 YNFKEQ come from the germline V gene. The CDR3: CASSQVYSNNHQPQHF. The CDR3 DNA is TGTGCCAGCAGCCAAGTCTACAGCAACAATCATCAGCCCCAGCATTTT.

The rearrangement uses TRBV2 and TRBJ1-2; D gene ambiguous. Trimming took off 6 bases at V and 4 bases at J, with 9 bases between the two ends. This CDR3 contains 12 residues. Germline CDR1 SNHLY, CDR2 FYNNEI. The CDR3 reads CASSLEAYGYTF. CDR3 DNA sequence: TGTGCCAGCAGCCTAGAAGCCTATGGCTACACCTTC.

The V call is TRBV25-1, the J call TRBJ2-3; D gene ambiguous. Germline lookup yields CDR1 MGHDK and CDR2 SYGVNS. Trimming took off 8 bases at V and 7 bases at J, with 10 bases between the two ends. The CDR3 sequence is 11 residues long. CDR3 residues: CASALENTQYF. DNA of the CDR3: TGTGCCAGCGCCCTTGAGAATACGCAGTATTTT. Using reference TRBV25-1 and TRBJ2-3 for the parts outside the CDR3, the full variable domain is EADIYQTPRYLVIGTGKKITLECSQTMGHDKMYWYQQDPGMELHLIHYSYGVNSTEKGDLSSESTVSRIRTEHFPLTLESARPSHTSQYLCASALENTQYFGPGTRLTVL.

This chain connects TRBV15 to TRBJ1-5; 10 positions agree with TRBD1. Germline V gene lookup returns CDR1 LNHNV and CDR2 YYDKDF (reference sequence). With 3 bases clipped from V and 3 bases from J, the junction kept 5 bases outside the gene matches. The CDR3 consists of 16 residues. In nucleotides, the CDR3 is TGTGCCACCAGCAGGACCGGGACAGGGGTCAATCAGCCCCAGCATTTT. It specifies CATSRTGTGVNQPQHF.

The CDR3 coding sequence is TGTGCCAGCAGCCTAAGTGGGATCCTCACAGATACGCAGTATTTT. Amino acid sequence: CASSLSGILTDTQYF. The J gene is TRBJ2-3, the V gene TRBV7-6; D unclear. CDR1 and CDR2 (germline): SGHVS, FNYEAQ. The CDR3 extends over 15 amino acids. Trimming left V 5 bases short and J 2 bases short, with 14 bases between. The full variable domain, with the rest looked up from reference TRBV7-6 and TRBJ2-3, is GAGVSQSPRYKVTKRGQDVALRCDPISGHVSLYWYRQALGQGPEFLTYFNYEAQQDKSGLPNDRFSAERPEGSISTLTIQRTEQRDSAMYRCASSLSGILTDTQYFGPGTRLTVL.

The chain links TRBV7-2 to TRBJ2-7; 7 bases line up with TRBD2. V lost 5 bases, J lost 2 bases, and 6 bases stayed unmatched. This CDR3 spans 14 amino acids. Germline CDR1 SGHTA, CDR2 FQGNSA. This CDR3 is CASSEGGQPYEQYF. Here the CDR3 DNA reads TGTGCCAGCAGCGAGGGAGGGCAACCCTACGAGCAGTACTTC.

This clone was counted a single time. The rearrangement uses TRBV24-1 and TRBJ1-5, with a tentative D call TRBD1 (5 bases). Germline V CDR1 and CDR2: KGHDR, SFDVKD. The CDR3 consists of 13 residues. The V gene lost 10 bases and the J gene lost 4 bases, with 13 bases spanning the gap. The CDR3 spells CATGTSGNQPQHF. The CDR3, as DNA: TGTGCCACGGGGACCTCTGGGAATCAGCCCCAGCATTTT.

The J gene is TRBJ2-5, the V gene TRBV12-5; D not resolved. Trimming pared 5 bases from V and 5 bases from J, leaving 6 bases between. CDR1 LGHNT and CDR2 FRNRAP come from the germline V gene. CDR3 size: 11 residues. The CDR3 spells CASGLGETQYF. In DNA form, the CDR3 reads TGTGCTAGTGGTCTCGGGGAGACCCAGTACTTC.

The J gene is TRBJ2-2, the V gene TRBV29-1; TRBD1 matches 12 bases. Germline V gives CDR1 SQVTM, CDR2 ANQGSEA. CDR3 size: 18 residues. The junction had 18 bases not matched to a gene; V was cut back by 7 bases and J by 6 bases. In DNA, the CDR3 is TGCAGCGCTTCCCCGGGACAGGGGGCATTAAAGGTGGCCGGGGAGCTGTTTTTT. Its protein is CSASPGQGALKVAGELFF.

The chain uses TRBV5-1 and TRBJ1-2; 7 bases fit TRBD1. Germline V CDR1 and CDR2: SGHRS, YFSETQ. V was clipped by 4 bases and J by 8 bases; unmatched bases: 11. This CDR3 is 14 amino acids long. In nucleotides, the CDR3 is TGCGCCAGCAGCCCCACAGCAGGGGGTAACGGCTACACCTTC. Translation gives CASSPTAGGNGYTF.

This clone occurred once. V usage is TRBV7-2 and J usage is TRBJ2-7; 12 bases fit TRBD1. V dropped 4 bases and J dropped 2; count of bases not matched to a gene: 3. Germline V gene lookup returns CDR1 SGHTA and CDR2 FQGNSA. This CDR3 is 15 amino acids long. Here the CDR3 DNA reads TGTGCCAGCAGCTGGGACAGGGGGCTTCCCTACGAGCAGTACTTC. It specifies CASSWDRGLPYEQYF.

With regard to this clone: This CDR3 is also generated by other DNA sequences in the sample. This chain links TRBV28 with TRBJ1-4; D uncertain. CDR3 length: 11 amino acids. The V gene's germline CDR1 is MDHEN and CDR2 SYDVKM. Trimming stripped 6 bases from V and 5 bases from J, with 4 bases between. This CDR3 is CASSQNEKLFF. DNA of the CDR3: TGTGCCAGCAGCCAGAATGAAAAACTGTTTTTT.

The rearrangement uses TRBV30 and TRBJ1-1, with 8 bases lining up with TRBD1. The junction had 6 bases not matched to a gene; V was cut back by 0 bases and J by 9 bases. The CDR3 loop spans 13 amino acids. Germline V lookup: CDR1 GTSNPN, CDR2 SVGIG (reference sequence). CDR3 nucleotides: TGTGCCTGGAGTGTACCGCCAGGGGGCAAAGCTTTCTTT. Encoded protein: CAWSVPPGGKAFF.

The V and J genes are TRBV15 and TRBJ2-2; a weak D match, TRBD2 (6 bases). The CDR3 contains 17 residues. Germline loops: CDR1 LNHNV, CDR2 YYDKDF (reference sequence). Trimming removed 1 base from V and 8 bases from J, with 20 bases in between. The CDR3 loop reads CATSRGWENLGTGELFF. As DNA, the CDR3 is TGTGCCACCAGCAGAGGATGGGAAAACCTAGGGACTGGGGAGCTGTTTTTT.

This sequence joins TRBV6-1 and TRBJ2-2, with 9 positions matching TRBD1. The CDR3 is made up of 16 amino acids. Germline values: CDR1 MNHNS, CDR2 SASEGT. V was clipped by 3 bases and J by 5 bases; unmatched bases: 7. The CDR3 loop is CASSDYRDRATGELFF. In DNA form, the CDR3 reads TGTGCCAGCAGTGATTACCGGGACAGGGCTACCGGGGAGCTGTTTTTT.